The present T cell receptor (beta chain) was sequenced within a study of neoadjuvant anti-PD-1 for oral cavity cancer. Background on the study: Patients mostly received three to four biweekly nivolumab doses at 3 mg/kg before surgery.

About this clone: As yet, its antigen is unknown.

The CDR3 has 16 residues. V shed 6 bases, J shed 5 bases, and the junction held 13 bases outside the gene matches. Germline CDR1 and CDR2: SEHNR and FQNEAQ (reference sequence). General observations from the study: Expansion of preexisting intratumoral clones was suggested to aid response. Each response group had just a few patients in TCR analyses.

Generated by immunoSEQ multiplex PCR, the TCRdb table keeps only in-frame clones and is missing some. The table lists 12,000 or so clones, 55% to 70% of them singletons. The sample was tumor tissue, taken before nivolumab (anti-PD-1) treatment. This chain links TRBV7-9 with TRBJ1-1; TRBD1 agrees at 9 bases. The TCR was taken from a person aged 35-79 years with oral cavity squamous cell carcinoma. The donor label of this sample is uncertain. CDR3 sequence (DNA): TGTGCCAGCAGACCACGACAGGGGGAAGAGAGAACTGAAGCTTTCTTT. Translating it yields CASRPRQGEERTEAFF.